The 18 T cell receptor beta chains below were found in one sample sequenced in a study of regulatory T cells in long-lasting Graves disease. According to the study, TCR beta libraries were built with iRepertoire HTBI primers and CDR3-region Arm-PCR. TCRdb re-called the multiplex PCR reads through MiXCR, storing one row per CDR3 protein. This table holds just over 600,000 distinct CDR3 sequences, around 17% found once. Documented time point: newly diagnosed GD, antithyroid drugs for less than 3 months. Preparation of the TCR library used RNA extracted from PBMCs. The same sample was also used in a study of T cells in Graves' hyperthyroidism and ophthalmopathy.

This specimen was peripheral blood mononuclear cells (PBMCs), taken at new diagnosis, from a patient treated with antithyroid drugs. The source is a woman younger than 45 with Graves disease.

This clonotype has at least ten counts. The chain has TRBV28 and TRBJ1-1; 11 bases fit TRBD1. The CDR3 is made up of 15 amino acids. Trimming removed 5 bases from V and 6 bases from J; junction bases left unmatched: 8. Germline lookup yields CDR1 MDHEN and CDR2 SYDVKM. The CDR3 coding sequence is TGTGCCAGCAGTCCACATGGGGGACAGGGGGCTGAAGCTTTCTTT. Protein: CASSPHGGQGAEAFF.

At least ten counts were recorded for this clonotype. The chain employs TRBV28 and TRBJ1-5, with D hard to call. The length of the CDR3 is 15 residues. V shed 2 bases and J shed 0 bases, with 8 bases lying between them. Germline V gene lookup returns CDR1 MDHEN and CDR2 SYDVKM. The CDR3, as DNA: TGTGCCAGCAGTTTACTTATTTATAGCAATCAGCCCCAGCATTTT. Its protein is CASSLLIYSNQPQHF. Together with reference TRBV28 and TRBJ1-5, the CDR3 gives the full variable domain: DVKVTQSSRYLVKRTGEKVFLECVQDMDHENMFWYRQDPGLGLRLIYFSYDVKMKEKGDIPEGYSVSREKKERFSLILESASTNQTSMYLCASSLLIYSNQPQHFGDGTRLSIL.

The chain uses TRBV7-2 and TRBJ1-4, with D unclear. This CDR3 region has 12 residues. Germline V gene lookup returns CDR1 SGHTA and CDR2 FQGNSA. With 5 bases removed from V and 8 bases from J, the gap between germline ends came to 9 bases. The CDR3 coding sequence is TGTGCCAGCAGCCCTATGAGAGAAAAACTGTTTTTT. Amino acid sequence: CASSPMREKLFF.

This chain connects TRBV7-9 to TRBJ2-7; 9 bases agree with TRBD2. This CDR3 contains 18 residues. Per germline, CDR1 SEHNR and CDR2 FQNEAQ (reference sequence). With 0 bases clipped from V and 4 bases from J, the junction kept 13 bases outside the gene matches. CDR3 nucleotide sequence: TGTGCCAGCAGCTTAGCGCTAGGTTTTAGCGGGAGAATTTACGAGCAGTACTTC. This codes for CASSLALGFSGRIYEQYF.

CDR3 nucleotide sequence: TGTGCCAGCAGTTTAGTAAGCCGGAAAGACTACGAGCAGTACTTC. This codes for CASSLVSRKDYEQYF. The chain employs TRBV28 and TRBJ2-7; D ambiguous. CDR3 size: 15 residues. In germline, CDR1 is MDHEN, CDR2 SYDVKM. Trimming shortened V by 2 bases and J by 3 bases, and 14 bases separated the two germline ends.

This clonotype was detected many times. CDR3 coding DNA: TGTGCCAGCAGGTTGGGTCCGGAAAATCAGCCCCAGCATTTT. Translating it yields CASRLGPENQPQHF. V and J are TRBV27 and TRBJ1-5; D remains unclear. The CDR3 spans 14 residues. Germline values: CDR1 MNHEY, CDR2 SMNVEV (reference sequence). V was pared by 6 bases and J by 4 bases, with 13 bases between.

This clonotype was observed many times. This chain connects TRBV6-5 to TRBJ1-6, with 7 positions matching TRBD1. Trimming removed 2 bases from V and 8 bases from J; junction bases left unmatched: 9. Germline CDR1 is MNHEY and CDR2 is SVGAGI. The CDR3 runs 16 residues. Here the CDR3 reads CASSYGSGGSYSPLHF. The CDR3 nucleotides read TGTGCCAGCAGTTACGGCTCAGGGGGGAGCTATTCACCCCTCCACTTT.

In this sample, this clonotype turned up many times. The chain has TRBV12-3 or TRBV12-4 and TRBJ1-5; 8 bases are shared with TRBD1. The CDR3 has 14 residues. With V trimmed by 5 bases and J by 7 bases, 7 bases remained unmatched. CDR3 residues: CASSQTGGIQPQHF. The CDR3 DNA reads TGTGCCAGCAGTCAAACAGGGGGTATCCAGCCCCAGCATTTT.

The rearrangement links TRBV30 to TRBJ2-7, with 7 bases identical to TRBD1. Germline V gene sequence: CDR1 GTSNPN, CDR2 SVGIG (reference sequence). J gave up 3 bases and V 2 bases, and 7 bases lay outside the gene matches. The CDR3 loop spans 14 amino acids. The CDR3 DNA reads as TGTGCCTGGAGTTTGACAGGGCTATTCTACGAGCAGTACTTC. This sequence encodes CAWSLTGLFYEQYF. Together with reference TRBV30 and TRBJ2-7, the CDR3 gives the full variable domain: SQTIHQWPATLVQPVGSPLSLECTVEGTSNPNLYWYRQAAGRGLQLLFYSVGIGQISSEVPQNLSASRPQDRQFILSSKKLLLSDSGFYLCAWSLTGLFYEQYFGPGTRLTVT.

The rearrangement uses TRBV9 and TRBJ2-5; D might be TRBD2 (6 bases). V was shortened by 2 bases and J by 3 bases, with 17 bases between the two germline ends. There are 16 residues in the CDR3. The germline V gene has CDR1 SGDLS and CDR2 YYNGEE. The CDR3 loop is CASSVGGIGIKETQYF. CDR3 in DNA: TGTGCCAGCAGCGTTGGCGGGATCGGGATAAAAGAGACCCAGTACTTC. The full variable domain, its missing parts supplied by reference TRBV9 and TRBJ2-5, is DSGVTQTPKHLITATGQRVTLRCSPRSGDLSVYWYQQSLDQGLQFLIQYYNGEERAKGNILERFSAQQFPDLHSELNLSSLELGDSALYFCASSVGGIGIKETQYFGPGTRLLVL.

In its sample, this clonotype was seen a few times. In nucleotides, the CDR3 is TGTGCCAGCAGTGCACTTAGCTCTGGAAACACCATATATTTT. Translated, it gives CASSALSSGNTIYF. The V and J genes are TRBV27 and TRBJ1-3, with D uncertain. The germline CDR1 and CDR2 sequences are MNHEY and SMNVEV (reference sequence). V was pared by 5 bases and J by 0 bases, with 8 bases between. The CDR3 contains 14 residues.

For this clonotype: The junction shows a germline mismatch at one end, possibly a read error. The rearrangement links TRBV19 to TRBJ2-1; D is uncertain. Germline values: CDR1 LNHDA, CDR2 SQIVND (reference sequence). The CDR3 is made up of 15 amino acids. The CDR3 region is CASGIEVSSYNEQFF. CDR3 bases: TGTGCCAGTGGTATTGAGGTTAGCTCCTACAATGAGCAGTTCTTC.

This clonotype was observed a handful of times. The chain is built from TRBV29-1 and TRBJ2-2; no clear D gene. V was pared by 6 bases and J by 5 bases, with 13 bases between. The CDR3 is made up of 13 amino acids. Germline CDR1 SQVTM, CDR2 ANQGSEA. CDR3: CSVSFKATGELFF. The DNA for the CDR3 is TGCAGCGTCTCCTTCAAGGCTACCGGGGAGCTGTTTTTT.

V is TRBV7-9 and J is TRBJ2-1; 10 bases align to TRBD2. The CDR3 runs 15 residues. V shed 7 bases and J 9 bases; nucleotides not matched to a gene: 12. The germline CDR1 and CDR2 sequences are SEHNR and FQNEAQ (reference sequence). This chain's CDR3 is CASNGALAGGGEQFF. In DNA form, the CDR3 reads TGTGCCAGCAACGGGGCATTAGCGGGAGGAGGTGAGCAGTTCTTC.

The V call is TRBV5-1, the J call TRBJ2-3; a possible D gene is TRBD2 (5 bases). V lost 2 bases and J 2 bases, leaving 12 bases between the germline ends. CDR1 SGHRS and CDR2 YFSETQ come from the germline V gene. There are 15 residues in the CDR3. CDR3 sequence reads: CASSFGRVSTDTQYF. The CDR3 DNA is TGCGCCAGCAGCTTTGGGCGGGTATCCACAGATACGCAGTATTTT.

As to this clonotype: A single base separates this from a much larger clone, so it may be a read error. The conserved phenylalanine or tryptophan normally closing the CDR3 is absent here, so this likely arose from a read error. V usage is TRBV12-3 or TRBV12-4 and J usage is TRBJ1-1, with D possibly being TRBD1 (6 bases). V gave up 2 bases and J gave up 1 base, with 11 bases separating them. The CDR3 length is 15 residues. CDR3 DNA: TGTGCCAGCAGTTTATACCAGGGGTCGAACACTGAAGCTTTCCTT. Protein product: CASSLYQGSNTEAFL.

The rearrangement links TRBV5-5 to TRBJ1-1; weak D call: TRBD1 (6 bases). CDR3 length equals 16 residues. Trimming stripped 4 bases from V and 1 base from J, with 17 bases between. Germline values: CDR1 SGHKS, CDR2 YYEKEE (reference sequence). CDR3 nucleotides: TGTGCCAGCAGCCCAAAACGGGACAAGCCGAACACTGAAGCTTTCTTT. Amino acid sequence: CASSPKRDKPNTEAFF.

The table lists this clonotype with many counts. The genes are TRBV24-1 and TRBJ2-1, with 9 bases that match TRBD1. The CDR3 totals 16 residues. With 1 base clipped from V and 6 bases from J, the junction kept 6 bases outside the gene matches. Per germline, CDR1 KGHDR and CDR2 SFDVKD. CDR3: CATSDLPGQGSNEQFF. The CDR3 nucleotides read TGTGCCACCAGTGATTTACCGGGACAGGGAAGCAATGAGCAGTTCTTC.